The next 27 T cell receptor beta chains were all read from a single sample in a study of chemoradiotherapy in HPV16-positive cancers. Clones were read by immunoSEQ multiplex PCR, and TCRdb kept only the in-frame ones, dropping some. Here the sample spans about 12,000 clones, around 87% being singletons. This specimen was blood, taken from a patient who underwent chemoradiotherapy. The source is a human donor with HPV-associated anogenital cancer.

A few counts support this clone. As DNA, the CDR3 is TGTGCCAGTAGTATTAGATTCGGGACAGATGGCTACACCTTC. This codes for CASSIRFGTDGYTF. This chain uses TRBV19 with TRBJ1-2; 7 positions match TRBD1. V shed 3 bases, J shed 6 bases, and the junction held 7 bases outside the gene matches. CDR1 and CDR2 from the germline V gene are LNHDA and SQIVND (reference sequence). The CDR3 loop spans 14 amino acids.

The CDR3 spells CASSEAGTGQYYEQYF. The CDR3 bases are TGTGCCAGCAGTGAAGCGGGGACAGGGCAATACTACGAGCAGTACTTC. The genes are TRBV2 and TRBJ2-7; the match to TRBD1 covers 9 bases. The J segment lost 3 bases and the V segment lost 0 bases, leaving 6 bases of the junction unmatched. The CDR3 loop spans 16 amino acids. CDR1 and CDR2 from the germline V gene are SNHLY and FYNNEI. Full variable domain (missing parts from reference TRBV2 and TRBJ2-7): EPEVTQTPSHQVTQMGQEVILRCVPISNHLYFYWYRQILGQKVEFLVSFYNNEISEKSEIFDDQFSVERPDGSNFTLKIRSTKLEDSAMYFCASSEAGTGQYYEQYFGPGTRLTVT.

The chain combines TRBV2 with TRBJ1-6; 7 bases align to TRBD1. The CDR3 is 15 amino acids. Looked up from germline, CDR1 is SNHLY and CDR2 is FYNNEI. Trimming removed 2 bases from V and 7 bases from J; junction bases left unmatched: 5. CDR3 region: CASSETGELNSPLHF. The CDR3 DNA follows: TGTGCCAGCAGTGAAACAGGGGAACTAAATTCACCCCTCCACTTT.

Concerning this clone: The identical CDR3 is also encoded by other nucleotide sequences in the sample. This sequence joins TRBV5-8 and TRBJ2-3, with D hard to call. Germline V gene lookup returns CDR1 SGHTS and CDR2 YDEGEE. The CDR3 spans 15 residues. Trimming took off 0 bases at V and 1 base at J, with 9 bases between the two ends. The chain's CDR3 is CASSLGLAGTDTQYF. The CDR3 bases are TGTGCCAGCAGCTTGGGGTTGGCGGGCACAGATACGCAGTATTTT.

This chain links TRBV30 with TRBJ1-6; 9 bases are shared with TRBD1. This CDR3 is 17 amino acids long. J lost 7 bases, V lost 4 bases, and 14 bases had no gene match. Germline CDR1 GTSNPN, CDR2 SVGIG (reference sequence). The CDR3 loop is CAWNPMRGTGLNSPLHF. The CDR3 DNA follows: TGTGCCTGGAACCCGATGCGGGGGACAGGGTTAAATTCACCCCTCCACTTT.

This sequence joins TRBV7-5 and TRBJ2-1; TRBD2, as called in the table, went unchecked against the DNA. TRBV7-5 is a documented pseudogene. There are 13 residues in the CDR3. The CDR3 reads CASSLGLAGTIFF. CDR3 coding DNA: TGTGCCAGCAGTTTAGGACTAGCGGGGACCATTTTCTTC.

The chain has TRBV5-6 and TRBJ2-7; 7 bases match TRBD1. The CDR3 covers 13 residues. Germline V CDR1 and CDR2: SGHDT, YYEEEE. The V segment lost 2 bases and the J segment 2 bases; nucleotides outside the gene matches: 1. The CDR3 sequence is CASSFTGAYEQYV. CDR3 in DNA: TGTGCCAGCAGCTTCACAGGGGCCTACGAGCAGTACGTC.

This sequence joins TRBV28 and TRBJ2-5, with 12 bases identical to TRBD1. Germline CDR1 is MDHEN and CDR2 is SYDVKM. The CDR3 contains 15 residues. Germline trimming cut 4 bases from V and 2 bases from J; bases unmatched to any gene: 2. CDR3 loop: CASSSGQGAQETQYF. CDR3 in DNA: TGTGCCAGCAGTTCGGGACAGGGGGCGCAAGAGACCCAGTACTTC.

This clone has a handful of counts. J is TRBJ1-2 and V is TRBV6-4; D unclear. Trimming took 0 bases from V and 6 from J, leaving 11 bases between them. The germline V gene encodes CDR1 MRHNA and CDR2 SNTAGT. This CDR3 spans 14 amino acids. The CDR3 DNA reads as TGTGCCAGCAGTGACTCGACACACGGTGATGGCTACACCTTC. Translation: CASSDSTHGDGYTF.

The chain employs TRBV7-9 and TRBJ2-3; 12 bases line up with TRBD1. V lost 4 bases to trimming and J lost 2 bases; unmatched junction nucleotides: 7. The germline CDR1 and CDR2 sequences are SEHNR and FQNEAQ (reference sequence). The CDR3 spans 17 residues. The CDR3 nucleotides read TGTGCCAGCAGCTCGAACTGGGGACAGGGGGCCACAGATACGCAGTATTTT. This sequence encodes CASSSNWGQGATDTQYF.

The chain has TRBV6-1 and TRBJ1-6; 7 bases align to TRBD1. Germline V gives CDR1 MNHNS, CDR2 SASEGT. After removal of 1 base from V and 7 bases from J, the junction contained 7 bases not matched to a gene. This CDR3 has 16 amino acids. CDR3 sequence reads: CASSEDLLQGNSPLHF. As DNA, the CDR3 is TGTGCCAGCAGTGAAGATCTTCTACAGGGGAATTCACCCCTCCACTTT.

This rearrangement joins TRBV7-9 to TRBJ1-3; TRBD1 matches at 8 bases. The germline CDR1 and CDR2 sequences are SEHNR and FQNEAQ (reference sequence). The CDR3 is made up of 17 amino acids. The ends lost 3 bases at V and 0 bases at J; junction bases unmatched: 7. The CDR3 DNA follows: TGTGCCAGCAGCTTTAGACAGGGGTCCTTCTCTGGAAACACCATATATTTT. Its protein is CASSFRQGSFSGNTIYF.

CDR3 region: CASSPEDRWGTEAFF. Written as DNA, the CDR3 is TGTGCCAGCAGCCCCGAGGACAGGTGGGGGACTGAAGCTTTCTTT. The V call is TRBV7-2, the J call TRBJ1-1; 7 bases agree with TRBD1. Germline values: CDR1 SGHTA, CDR2 FQGNSA. Losses at the gene ends were 5 bases for V and 5 bases for J; bases not matched to a gene: 11. The CDR3 runs 15 residues.

The CDR3 sequence: CASSLKGDYEQYV. The CDR3 bases are TGTGCCAGCAGCTTAAAAGGGGATTACGAGCAGTACGTC. This chain joins TRBV5-6 and TRBJ2-7; perhaps TRBD1 as D (5 bases). The V end lost 2 bases, the J end lost 4 bases, and 10 bases lay between the germline ends. CDR1 and CDR2 (germline): SGHDT, YYEEEE. The CDR3 is 13 residues long.

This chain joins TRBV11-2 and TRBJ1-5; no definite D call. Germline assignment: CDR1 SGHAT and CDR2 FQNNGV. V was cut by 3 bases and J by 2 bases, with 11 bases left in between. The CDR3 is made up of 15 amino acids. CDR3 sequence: CASSFDGLGNQPQHF. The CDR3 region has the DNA TGTGCCAGCAGCTTTGATGGATTGGGCAATCAGCCCCAGCATTTT.

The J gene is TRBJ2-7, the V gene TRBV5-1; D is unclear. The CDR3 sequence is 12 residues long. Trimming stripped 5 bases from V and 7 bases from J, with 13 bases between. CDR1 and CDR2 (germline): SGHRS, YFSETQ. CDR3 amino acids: CASSFGTGEQYF. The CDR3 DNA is TGCGCCAGCAGTTTCGGCACTGGGGAGCAGTACTTC.

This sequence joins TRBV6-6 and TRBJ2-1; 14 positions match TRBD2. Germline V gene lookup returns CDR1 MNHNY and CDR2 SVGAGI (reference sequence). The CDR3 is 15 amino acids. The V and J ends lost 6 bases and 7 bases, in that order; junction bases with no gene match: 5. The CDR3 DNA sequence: TGTGCCAGCAGCAGGACTAGCGGGGGGAAGAATGAGCAGTTCTTC. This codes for CASSRTSGGKNEQFF.

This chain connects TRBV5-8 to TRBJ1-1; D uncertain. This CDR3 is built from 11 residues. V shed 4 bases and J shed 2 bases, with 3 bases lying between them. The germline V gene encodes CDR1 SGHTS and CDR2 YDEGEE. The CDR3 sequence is CASSPNTEAFF. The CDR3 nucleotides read TGTGCCAGCAGCCCCAACACTGAAGCTTTCTTT.

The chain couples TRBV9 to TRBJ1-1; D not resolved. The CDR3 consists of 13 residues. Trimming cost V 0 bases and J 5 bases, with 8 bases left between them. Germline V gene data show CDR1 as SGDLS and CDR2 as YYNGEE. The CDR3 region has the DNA TGTGCCAGCAGCGTAGAACCAAGGACTGAAGCTTTCTTT. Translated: CASSVEPRTEAFF.

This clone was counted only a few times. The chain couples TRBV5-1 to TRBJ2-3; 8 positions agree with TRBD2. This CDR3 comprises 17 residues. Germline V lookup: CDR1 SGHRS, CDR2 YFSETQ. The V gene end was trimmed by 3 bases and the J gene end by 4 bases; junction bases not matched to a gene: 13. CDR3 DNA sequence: TGCGCCAGCAGCTCGGGAAAGGGACTAGGGGCATCAGATACGCAGTATTTT. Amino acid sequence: CASSSGKGLGASDTQYF.

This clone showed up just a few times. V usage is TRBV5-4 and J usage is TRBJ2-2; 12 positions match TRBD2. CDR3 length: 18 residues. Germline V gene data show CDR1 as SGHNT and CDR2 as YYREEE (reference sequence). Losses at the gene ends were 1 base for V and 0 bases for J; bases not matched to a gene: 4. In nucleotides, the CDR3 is TGTGCCAGCAGCTTGCCTAGCGGGGGGGTGGCGAACACCGGGGAGCTGTTTTTT. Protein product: CASSLPSGGVANTGELFF.

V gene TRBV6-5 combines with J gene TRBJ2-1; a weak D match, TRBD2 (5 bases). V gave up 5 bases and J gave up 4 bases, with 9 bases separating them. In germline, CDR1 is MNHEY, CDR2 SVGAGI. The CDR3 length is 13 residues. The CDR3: CASSPGLYNEQFF. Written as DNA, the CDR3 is TGTGCCAGCAGTCCCGGACTGTACAATGAGCAGTTCTTC.

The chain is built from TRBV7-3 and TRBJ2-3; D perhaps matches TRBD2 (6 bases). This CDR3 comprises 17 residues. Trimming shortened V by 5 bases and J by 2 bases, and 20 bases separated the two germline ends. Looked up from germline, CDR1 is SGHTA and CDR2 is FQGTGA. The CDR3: CASSIQTGLSSTDTQYF. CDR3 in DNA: TGTGCCAGCAGCATACAGACGGGACTGTCATCCACAGATACGCAGTATTTT.

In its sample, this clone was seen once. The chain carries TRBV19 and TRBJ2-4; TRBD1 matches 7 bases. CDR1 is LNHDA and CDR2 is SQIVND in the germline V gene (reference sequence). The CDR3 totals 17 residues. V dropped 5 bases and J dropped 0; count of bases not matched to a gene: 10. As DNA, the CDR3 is TGTGCCAGTAGTTCTCAAGGGGGCGCCATAGCCAAAAACATTCAGTACTTC. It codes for CASSSQGGAIAKNIQYF.

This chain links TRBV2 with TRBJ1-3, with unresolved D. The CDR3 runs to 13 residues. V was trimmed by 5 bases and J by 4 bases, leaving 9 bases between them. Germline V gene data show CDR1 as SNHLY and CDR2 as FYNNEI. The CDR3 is CASSLTGGNTIYF. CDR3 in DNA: TGTGCCAGCAGTCTGACGGGAGGAAACACCATATATTTT.

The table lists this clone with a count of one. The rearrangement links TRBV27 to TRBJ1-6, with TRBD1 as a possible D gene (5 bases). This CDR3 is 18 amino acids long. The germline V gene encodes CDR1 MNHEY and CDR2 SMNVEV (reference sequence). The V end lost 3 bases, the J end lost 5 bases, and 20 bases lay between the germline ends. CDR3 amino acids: CASSFTRGGAADNSPLHF. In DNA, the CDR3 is TGTGCCAGCAGTTTTACACGCGGGGGAGCGGCAGATAATTCACCCCTCCACTTT.

CDR3 DNA: TGTGCCAGCAGCAGCAGGATACCGGGACGCACGGTTTTGAACACCATATATTTT. Encoded protein: CASSSRIPGRTVLNTIYF. This rearrangement joins TRBV7-6 to TRBJ1-3, with D tentatively TRBD1 (5 bases). Trimming removed 5 bases from V and 7 bases from J, with 27 bases in between. The length of the CDR3 is 18 residues. Germline V CDR1 and CDR2: SGHVS, FNYEAQ.